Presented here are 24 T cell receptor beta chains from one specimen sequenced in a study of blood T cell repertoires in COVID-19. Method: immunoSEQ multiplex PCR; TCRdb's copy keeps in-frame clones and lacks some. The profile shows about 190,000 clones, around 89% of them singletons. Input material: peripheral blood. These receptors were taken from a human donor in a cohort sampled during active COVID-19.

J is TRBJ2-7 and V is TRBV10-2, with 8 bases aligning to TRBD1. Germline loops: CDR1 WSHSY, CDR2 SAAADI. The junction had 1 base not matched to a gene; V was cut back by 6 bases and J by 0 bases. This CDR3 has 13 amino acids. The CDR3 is CASRDRASYEQYF. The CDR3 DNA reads TGCGCCAGCAGGGACAGGGCCTCCTACGAGCAGTACTTC.

Here the CDR3 reads CASTPYTTSTDTQYF. CDR3 nucleotide sequence: TGTGCCAGCACCCCCTACACTACTAGCACAGATACGCAGTATTTT. The chain uses TRBV27 and TRBJ2-3, with unresolved D. Germline lookup yields CDR1 MNHEY and CDR2 SMNVEV (reference sequence). With 7 bases removed from V and 0 bases from J, the gap between germline ends came to 14 bases. The CDR3 is made up of 15 amino acids.

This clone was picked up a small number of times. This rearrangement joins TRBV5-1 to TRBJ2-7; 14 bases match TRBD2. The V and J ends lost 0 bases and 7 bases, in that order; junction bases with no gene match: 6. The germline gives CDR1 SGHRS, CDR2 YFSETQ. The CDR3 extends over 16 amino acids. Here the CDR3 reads CASSLEGLAGGGEQYF. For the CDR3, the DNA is TGCGCCAGCAGCTTGGAAGGACTAGCGGGAGGAGGGGAGCAGTACTTC.

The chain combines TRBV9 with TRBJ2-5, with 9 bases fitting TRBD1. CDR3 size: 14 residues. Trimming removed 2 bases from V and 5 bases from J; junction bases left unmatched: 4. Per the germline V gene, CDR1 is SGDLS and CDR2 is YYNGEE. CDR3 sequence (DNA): TGTGCCAGCAGCGTTGGACAGGGGAGGGAGACCCAGTACTTC. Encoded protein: CASSVGQGRETQYF.

CDR3 in DNA: TGTGCCAGCAGCTTAGCCAGGGCTGGAAACACCATATATTTT. Amino acid sequence: CASSLARAGNTIYF. The chain recombines TRBV11-2 with TRBJ1-3; a weak D match, TRBD1 (5 bases). The CDR3 loop spans 14 amino acids. The germline CDR1 and CDR2 sequences are SGHAT and FQNNGV. V was shortened by 1 base and J by 2 bases, with 6 bases between the two germline ends.

CDR3 residues: CASSMQNQPQHF. CDR3 DNA: TGTGCCAGTAGTATGCAGAATCAGCCCCAGCATTTT. This chain uses TRBV19 with TRBJ1-5; D is undetermined. V was cut by 3 bases and J by 4 bases, with 4 bases left in between. CDR3 length equals 12 residues. Germline-derived CDR1 and CDR2 are LNHDA and SQIVND (reference sequence).

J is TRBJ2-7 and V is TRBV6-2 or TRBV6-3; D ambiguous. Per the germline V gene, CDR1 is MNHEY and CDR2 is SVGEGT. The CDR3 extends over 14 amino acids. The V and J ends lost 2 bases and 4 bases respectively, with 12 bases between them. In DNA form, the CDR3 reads TGTGCCAGCAGTTACCCCCCAGGTCTTTACGAGCAGTACTTC. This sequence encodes CASSYPPGLYEQYF.

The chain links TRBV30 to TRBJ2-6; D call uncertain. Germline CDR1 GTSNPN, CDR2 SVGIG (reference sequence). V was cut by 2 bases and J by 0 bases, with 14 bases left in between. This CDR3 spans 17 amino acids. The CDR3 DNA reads TGTGCCTGGAGTTGGCGGAAGAGCCGCTCTGGGGCCAACGTCCTGACTTTC. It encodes CAWSWRKSRSGANVLTF.

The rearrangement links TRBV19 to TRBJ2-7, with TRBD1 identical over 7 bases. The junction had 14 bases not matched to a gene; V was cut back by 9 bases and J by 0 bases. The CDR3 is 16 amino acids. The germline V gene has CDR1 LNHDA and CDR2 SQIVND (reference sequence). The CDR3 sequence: CASSNIPGQSSYEQYF. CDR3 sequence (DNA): TGTGCCAGCTCGAACATACCGGGACAGAGCTCCTACGAGCAGTACTTC.

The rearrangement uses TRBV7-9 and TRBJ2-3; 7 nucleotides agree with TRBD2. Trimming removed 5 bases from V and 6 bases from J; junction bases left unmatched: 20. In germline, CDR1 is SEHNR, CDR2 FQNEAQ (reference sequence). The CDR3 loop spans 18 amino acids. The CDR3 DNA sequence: TGTGCCAGCAGCCCGACCCCTGGGGTGGCTAGCGGAGCGGATACGCAGTATTTT. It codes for CASSPTPGVASGADTQYF.

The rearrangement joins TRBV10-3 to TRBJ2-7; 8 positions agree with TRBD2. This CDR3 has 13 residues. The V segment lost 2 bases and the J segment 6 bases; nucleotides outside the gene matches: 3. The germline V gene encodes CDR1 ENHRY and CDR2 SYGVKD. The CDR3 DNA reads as TGTGCCATCAGTGAGCGACTAGCGAGCGAGCAGTACTTC. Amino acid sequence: CAISERLASEQYF.

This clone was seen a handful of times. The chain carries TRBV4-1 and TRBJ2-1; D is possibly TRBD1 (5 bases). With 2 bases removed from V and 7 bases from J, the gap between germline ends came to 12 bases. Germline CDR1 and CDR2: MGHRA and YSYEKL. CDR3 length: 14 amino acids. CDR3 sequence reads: CASSQLGERNEQFF. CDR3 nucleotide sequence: TGCGCCAGCAGCCAACTAGGGGAACGTAATGAGCAGTTCTTC.

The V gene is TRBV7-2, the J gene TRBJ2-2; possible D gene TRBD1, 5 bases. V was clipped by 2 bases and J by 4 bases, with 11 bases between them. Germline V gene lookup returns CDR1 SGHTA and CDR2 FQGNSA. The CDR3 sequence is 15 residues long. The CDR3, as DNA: TGTGCCAGCAGCTTAATGGGGCTTAGCACCGGGGAGCTGTTTTTT. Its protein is CASSLMGLSTGELFF.

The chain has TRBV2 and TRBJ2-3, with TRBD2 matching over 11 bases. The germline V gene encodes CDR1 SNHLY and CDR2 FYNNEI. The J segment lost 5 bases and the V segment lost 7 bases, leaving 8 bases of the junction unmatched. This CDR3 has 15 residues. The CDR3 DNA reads TGTGCCAGCACCTCGGGACTAGCGGTGGGAGATACGCAGTATTTT. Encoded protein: CASTSGLAVGDTQYF.

CDR3 region: CASVAGGTNTGELFF. CDR3 DNA sequence: TGTGCCAGCGTGGCGGGGGGGACGAACACCGGGGAGCTGTTTTTT. V gene TRBV3-1 (or the pseudogene TRBV3-2) combines with J gene TRBJ2-2; TRBD2 matches 9 bases. Trimming removed 8 bases from V and 0 bases from J; junction bases left unmatched: 4. The CDR3 is 15 residues long. Germline lookup yields CDR1 LGHDT and CDR2 YNNKEL (reference sequence).

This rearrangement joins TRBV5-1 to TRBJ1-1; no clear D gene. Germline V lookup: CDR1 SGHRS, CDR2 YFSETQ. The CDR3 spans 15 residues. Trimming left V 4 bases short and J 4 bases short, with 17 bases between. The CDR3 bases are TGCGCCAGCAGCCCTGTAGAGGGAATGGGCACTGAAGCTTTCTTT. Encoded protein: CASSPVEGMGTEAFF.

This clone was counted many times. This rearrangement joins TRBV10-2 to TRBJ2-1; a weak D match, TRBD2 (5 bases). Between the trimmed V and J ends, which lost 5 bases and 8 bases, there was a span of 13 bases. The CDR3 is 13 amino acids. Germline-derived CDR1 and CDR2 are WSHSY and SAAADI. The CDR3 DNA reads TGCGCCAGCAGTTCCCTGCTCGGGGATGAGCAGTTCTTC. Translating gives CASSSLLGDEQFF.

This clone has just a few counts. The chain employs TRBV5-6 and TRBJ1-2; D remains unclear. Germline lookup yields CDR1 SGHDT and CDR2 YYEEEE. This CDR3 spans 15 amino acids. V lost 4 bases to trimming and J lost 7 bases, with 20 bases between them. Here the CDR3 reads CASSGRVSETSGYTF. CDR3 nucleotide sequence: TGTGCCAGCAGCGGGCGGGTATCGGAAACTAGTGGCTACACCTTC.

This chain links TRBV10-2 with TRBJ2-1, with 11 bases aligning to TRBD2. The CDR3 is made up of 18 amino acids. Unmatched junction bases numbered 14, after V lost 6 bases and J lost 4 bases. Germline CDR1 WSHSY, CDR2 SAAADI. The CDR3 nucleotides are TGCGCCAGCAGCAAACCTCCGAGACTAGCGGGATTTTACAATGAGCAGTTCTTC. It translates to CASSKPPRLAGFYNEQFF.

The CDR3 sequence is CASSPGQGNTEAFF. CDR3 DNA: TGCGCCAGCAGCCCAGGACAGGGGAACACTGAAGCTTTCTTT. This chain uses TRBV5-1 with TRBJ1-1, with 8 bases aligning to TRBD1. The germline V gene encodes CDR1 SGHRS and CDR2 YFSETQ. The CDR3 is made up of 14 amino acids. J lost 1 base, V lost 4 bases, and 3 bases had no gene match.

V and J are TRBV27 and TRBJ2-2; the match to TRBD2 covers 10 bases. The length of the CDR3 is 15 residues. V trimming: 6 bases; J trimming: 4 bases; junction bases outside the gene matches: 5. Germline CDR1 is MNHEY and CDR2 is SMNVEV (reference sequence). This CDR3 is CASSPLAGFTGELFF. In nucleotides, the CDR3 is TGTGCCAGCAGCCCACTAGCGGGATTCACCGGGGAGCTGTTTTTT.

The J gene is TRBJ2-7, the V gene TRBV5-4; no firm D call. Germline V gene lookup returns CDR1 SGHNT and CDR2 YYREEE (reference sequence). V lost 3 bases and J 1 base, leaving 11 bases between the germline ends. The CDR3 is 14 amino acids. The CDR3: CASSSMTDSYEQYF. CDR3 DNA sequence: TGTGCCAGCAGCTCCATGACTGATTCCTACGAGCAGTACTTC.

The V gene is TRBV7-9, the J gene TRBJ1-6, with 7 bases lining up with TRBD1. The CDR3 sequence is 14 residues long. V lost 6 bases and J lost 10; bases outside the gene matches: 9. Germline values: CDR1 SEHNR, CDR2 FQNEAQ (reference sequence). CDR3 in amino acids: CASSRQGPGSPLHF. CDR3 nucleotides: TGTGCCAGCAGTCGACAGGGCCCGGGGTCACCCCTCCACTTT.

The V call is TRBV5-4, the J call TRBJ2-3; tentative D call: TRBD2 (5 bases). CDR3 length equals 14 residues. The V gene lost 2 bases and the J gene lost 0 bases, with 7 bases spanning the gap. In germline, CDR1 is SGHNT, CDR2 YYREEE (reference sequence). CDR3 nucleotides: TGTGCCAGCAGCTTTGCGGGTAGCACAGATACGCAGTATTTT. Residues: CASSFAGSTDTQYF.